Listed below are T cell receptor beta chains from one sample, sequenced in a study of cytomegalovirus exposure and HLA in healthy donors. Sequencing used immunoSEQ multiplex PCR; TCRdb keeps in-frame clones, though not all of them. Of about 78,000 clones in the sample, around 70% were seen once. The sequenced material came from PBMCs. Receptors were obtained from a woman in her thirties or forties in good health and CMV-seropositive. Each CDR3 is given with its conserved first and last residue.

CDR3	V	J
CASSPGQGQGETQYF	TRBV5-1	TRBJ2-5
CASSLSGAGNSYEQYF	TRBV27	TRBJ2-7
CAWSGTWTSGRVDEQYF	TRBV30	TRBJ2-7
CASSMGDRGGYNEQFF	TRBV19	TRBJ2-1
CASSSSRVGYTF	TRBV11-2	TRBJ1-2
CASSLGPGGYTF	TRBV5-6	TRBJ1-2
CASSLDGGRDGSPLHF	TRBV5-1	TRBJ1-6
CASSPPDTGNTEAFF	TRBV7-9	TRBJ1-1
CASSSSRPETQYF	TRBV11-2	TRBJ2-5
CAWSDQDSPNFSGANVLTF	TRBV30	TRBJ2-6
CASSIFRERTEAFF	TRBV19	TRBJ1-1
CAWSHRVTLNTIYF	TRBV30	TRBJ1-3
CASSTSPIAGGGNEQYF	TRBV27	TRBJ2-7
CSVRREGDTEAFF	TRBV29-1	TRBJ1-1
CASRGHTGGSSEKLFF	TRBV2	TRBJ1-4
CASSPLGLAGAYEQYF	TRBV18	TRBJ2-7
CASSFGDSRNSPLHF	TRBV7-9	TRBJ1-6
CASSVDPGGLGQFF	TRBV9	TRBJ2-1
CASSTGLGNEQFF	TRBV6-1	TRBJ2-1
CASSQAWVGNEQFF	TRBV4-1	TRBJ2-1
CSVCRDSSSTDTQYF	TRBV29-1	TRBJ2-3
CASSLKRDRLSTDTQYF	TRBV5-8	TRBJ2-3
CASSIRQGNTGELFF	TRBV19	TRBJ2-2
CASSLMASGGGARNEQFF	TRBV5-1	TRBJ2-1
CASSQIGGDRGLPTTDTQYF	TRBV14	TRBJ2-3
CASSDRQGANYGYTF	TRBV4-2	TRBJ1-2
CASSPRFTGGRGNQPQHF	TRBV19	TRBJ1-5
CASSSAGGLDTQYF	TRBV2	TRBJ2-3
CASRSDRPSSTF	TRBV2	TRBJ1-2
CSVEGQGDQPQHF	TRBV29-1	TRBJ1-5
CASSQDGGPIYEQYF	TRBV4-1	TRBJ2-7
CASSLGGTNYGYTF	TRBV5-1	TRBJ1-2
CASSPLLGTGNTEAFF	TRBV18	TRBJ1-1
CASRPTASSGNTIYF	TRBV6-6	TRBJ1-3
CASSWGQGASYEQYF	TRBV5-1	TRBJ2-7
CASSQDPGVFGTGELFF	TRBV4-3	TRBJ2-2
CASSYSGQNGYPF	TRBV6-5	TRBJ1-2
CASSLASGGSYEQYF	TRBV7-8	TRBJ2-7
CASSELAGGRSEQFF	TRBV6-1	TRBJ2-1
CASSVLTGELFF	TRBV28	TRBJ2-2
CASSPLGHRNTEAFF	TRBV28	TRBJ1-1
CASSFLGTGAYEQYF	TRBV27	TRBJ2-7
CASSPSSAVQETQYF	TRBV4-1	TRBJ2-5
CASSPTKGQGFGNTIYF	TRBV18	TRBJ1-3
CASSFSQPSSYNSPLHF	TRBV5-1	TRBJ1-6
CSGNGPEGEQFF	TRBV29-1	TRBJ2-1
CASSPPGQGTEAFF	TRBV6-6	TRBJ1-1
CASSLGPGTGGADTQYF	TRBV5-1	TRBJ2-3
CASSPGGMDAGKPQHF	TRBV7-8	TRBJ1-5
CASITGGLTDTQYF	TRBV6-1	TRBJ2-3
CASSLFSLTSGSGELFF	TRBV27	TRBJ2-2
CASSRDSTAFSGNTIYF	TRBV4-1	TRBJ1-3
CASSPRQGGYEQYF	TRBV18	TRBJ2-7
CATSREGGMYSNQPQHF	TRBV15	TRBJ1-5
CASSYSGAHQPQHF	TRBV6-5	TRBJ1-5
CASRPLLGNGYEQYF	TRBV27	TRBJ2-7
CASSKSPGQINQPQHF	TRBV21-1	TRBJ1-5